The rows below give T cell receptor beta chains drawn from one sample of a study of cytomegalovirus exposure and HLA in healthy donors. TCRdb's table, derived via immunoSEQ multiplex PCR, lists solely in-frame clones and lacks some. The repertoire consists of over 100,000 clones, with roughly 90% occurring once and the leading ten covering more than 2%. Input material: PBMCs. These receptors came from a woman in her late teens or twenties in good health and CMV-seronegative. CDR3s include the opening cysteine and the closing phenylalanine or tryptophan. The D gene is left open where the match is weak. A clone size is listed for some rows: how often the clone was seen (once, few, many), or a class if it is expanded.

j_call: TRBJ2-1; v_call: TRBV4-1; d_call: TRBD2; clone_size: .; cdr3_nt: TGCGCCAGCAGCCAAGGTCTCCAGCTAGCGGGAGCTGGGGAGCAGTTCTTC; cdr3_aa: CASSQGLQLAGAGEQFF
j_call: TRBJ2-2; v_call: TRBV27; d_call: .; clone_size: .; cdr3_nt: TGTGCCAGCAGCCTCAGGAGGGCGAACACCGGGGAGCTGTTTTTT; cdr3_aa: CASSLRRANTGELFF
j_call: TRBJ1-1; v_call: TRBV6-6; d_call: .; clone_size: .; cdr3_nt: TGTGCCAGCATTGACTCTGGACAAAAGAACACTGAAGCTTTCTTT; cdr3_aa: CASIDSGQKNTEAFF
j_call: TRBJ1-2; v_call: TRBV2; d_call: .; clone_size: few; cdr3_nt: TGTGCCAGCAGTGAGGCGGAGTATGGCTACACCTTC; cdr3_aa: CASSEAEYGYTF
j_call: TRBJ2-3; v_call: TRBV7-2; d_call: .; clone_size: .; cdr3_nt: TGTGCCAGCAGCTTTGGGCAGGGGTTGGGAGATACGCAGTATTTT; cdr3_aa: CASSFGQGLGDTQYF
j_call: TRBJ2-7; v_call: TRBV28; d_call: .; clone_size: once; cdr3_nt: TGTGCCAGCAGCCCCACAGGAGTCTACGAGCAGTACTTC; cdr3_aa: CASSPTGVYEQYF
j_call: TRBJ1-2; v_call: TRBV2; d_call: .; clone_size: .; cdr3_nt: TGTGCCAGCAGTGAAGACGGCTATGGCTACACCTTC; cdr3_aa: CASSEDGYGYTF
j_call: TRBJ2-1; v_call: TRBV12-5; d_call: .; clone_size: .; cdr3_nt: TGTGCTAGTGGTTTAATAGGACACACCTACAATGAGCAGTTCTTC; cdr3_aa: CASGLIGHTYNEQFF
j_call: TRBJ2-2; v_call: TRBV5-4; d_call: TRBD2; clone_size: .; cdr3_nt: TGTGCCAGCAGCCGCGGCGGATTAGCGGGAGGGCCCGGGGAGCTGTTTTTT; cdr3_aa: CASSRGGLAGGPGELFF
j_call: TRBJ1-2; v_call: TRBV30; d_call: TRBD1; clone_size: .; cdr3_nt: TGTGCCTGGAGTGAAGGGGGCCCCTATGGCTACACCTTC; cdr3_aa: CAWSEGGPYGYTF
j_call: TRBJ1-1; v_call: TRBV15; d_call: .; clone_size: .; cdr3_nt: TGTGCCACCAGCGGGGACACGAACACTGAAGCTTTCTTT; cdr3_aa: CATSGDTNTEAFF
j_call: TRBJ2-2; v_call: TRBV5-6; d_call: .; clone_size: .; cdr3_nt: TGTGCCAGCAGCTTGCGGTTTTCCACCGGGGAGCTGTTTTTT; cdr3_aa: CASSLRFSTGELFF
j_call: TRBJ2-3; v_call: TRBV11-2; d_call: TRBD2; clone_size: once; cdr3_nt: TGTGCCAGCAGCCGCAGACTAGCGGGGAACACAGATACGCAGTATTTT; cdr3_aa: CASSRRLAGNTDTQYF
j_call: TRBJ2-2; v_call: TRBV2; d_call: .; clone_size: .; cdr3_nt: TGTGCCAGCAACAAAATTTCCCCTGGCGGCAGAAACACCGGGGAGCTGTTTTTT; cdr3_aa: CASNKISPGGRNTGELFF
j_call: TRBJ2-1; v_call: TRBV9; d_call: .; clone_size: .; cdr3_nt: TGTGCCAGCAGCGTAGCTTCCGATTCTTCAGGGTCACGGCAGTTCTTC; cdr3_aa: CASSVASDSSGSRQFF
j_call: TRBJ2-2; v_call: TRBV4-3; d_call: TRBD2; clone_size: once; cdr3_nt: TGCGCCAGCAGCCAAGATCGTGAGCGGGGGGGCCCGACCGGGGAGCTGTTTTTT; cdr3_aa: CASSQDRERGGPTGELFF
j_call: TRBJ2-6; v_call: TRBV25-1; d_call: .; clone_size: .; cdr3_nt: TGTGCCAGCAGTGAATCGAGGGCGGGGGCCAACGTCCTGACTTTC; cdr3_aa: CASSESRAGANVLTF
j_call: TRBJ1-1; v_call: TRBV28; d_call: .; clone_size: .; cdr3_nt: TGTGCCAGCAGTAGGGGGTGGCACACTGAAGCTTTCTTT; cdr3_aa: CASSRGWHTEAFF
j_call: TRBJ2-1; v_call: TRBV29-1; d_call: TRBD2; clone_size: once; cdr3_nt: TGCAGCGTTGGGACTAGCGGGAGGGAAGGGCAGTTCTTC; cdr3_aa: CSVGTSGREGQFF
j_call: TRBJ2-7; v_call: TRBV18; d_call: TRBD1; clone_size: .; cdr3_nt: TGTGCCAGCTCACCTTGGACAGGATCCTACGAGCAGTACTTC; cdr3_aa: CASSPWTGSYEQYF
j_call: TRBJ2-2; v_call: TRBV2; d_call: TRBD2; clone_size: .; cdr3_nt: TGTGCCGGCTTTAGCGGGGCGGGCACCGGGGAGCTGTTTTTT; cdr3_aa: CAGFSGAGTGELFF
j_call: TRBJ2-1; v_call: TRBV28; d_call: .; clone_size: .; cdr3_nt: TGTGCCAGCAGTCCCGGGGGGCTACTCTACAATGAGCAGTTCTTC; cdr3_aa: CASSPGGLLYNEQFF
j_call: TRBJ2-7; v_call: TRBV9; d_call: TRBD1; clone_size: .; cdr3_nt: TGTGCCAGTAGCCTCGGGACAGAAGCCTACGAGCAGTACTTC; cdr3_aa: CASSLGTEAYEQYF
j_call: TRBJ2-7; v_call: TRBV6-6; d_call: .; clone_size: .; cdr3_nt: TGTGCCAGCAGTTCTGACTACTTGCTCCCCTACGAGCAGTACTTC; cdr3_aa: CASSSDYLLPYEQYF
j_call: TRBJ1-3; v_call: TRBV5-1; d_call: .; clone_size: .; cdr3_nt: TGCGCCAGCAGCTCAGGGCTTTCTGGAAACACCATATATTTT; cdr3_aa: CASSSGLSGNTIYF
j_call: TRBJ2-7; v_call: TRBV6-6; d_call: .; clone_size: once; cdr3_nt: TGTGCCAGCAGTTACGAGCGGGACGAGCAGTACTTC; cdr3_aa: CASSYERDEQYF
j_call: TRBJ1-1; v_call: TRBV6-5; d_call: TRBD1; clone_size: .; cdr3_nt: TGTGCCAGCAGACAACAGGGGGTCCACACTGAAGCTTTCTTT; cdr3_aa: CASRQQGVHTEAFF
j_call: TRBJ1-2; v_call: TRBV7-9; d_call: .; clone_size: .; cdr3_nt: TGTGCCAGCAGCTTTAGCGGCCACTATGGCTACACCTTC; cdr3_aa: CASSFSGHYGYTF
j_call: TRBJ1-5; v_call: TRBV4-2; d_call: .; clone_size: few; cdr3_nt: TGTGCCAGCAGCCAAGGCGTCGATCAGCCCCAGCATTTT; cdr3_aa: CASSQGVDQPQHF
j_call: TRBJ2-1; v_call: TRBV9; d_call: TRBD1; clone_size: once; cdr3_nt: TGTGCCAGCAGCGCCCGTTCAGCGAGGGGGCTTTACAATGAGCAGTTCTTC; cdr3_aa: CASSARSARGLYNEQFF
j_call: TRBJ2-2; v_call: TRBV6-5; d_call: .; clone_size: .; cdr3_nt: TGTGCCAGCAGTTACGAAATGGGGAGGACGCTGTTTTTT; cdr3_aa: CASSYEMGRTLFF
j_call: TRBJ2-7; v_call: TRBV5-1; d_call: TRBD2; clone_size: .; cdr3_nt: TGCGCCAGCAGCTTGGACCGCGGGAGGGCTCGGGAGCAGTACTTC; cdr3_aa: CASSLDRGRAREQYF
j_call: TRBJ2-4; v_call: TRBV9; d_call: .; clone_size: few; cdr3_nt: TGTGCCAGCAGCGTAGGACAGATAGCCAAAAACATTCAGTACTTC; cdr3_aa: CASSVGQIAKNIQYF
j_call: TRBJ2-3; v_call: TRBV5-1; d_call: TRBD1; clone_size: .; cdr3_nt: TGCGCCAGCAGCTTGGTAGAGGGGACAGGGGAGGTAGATACGCAGTATTTT; cdr3_aa: CASSLVEGTGEVDTQYF
j_call: TRBJ2-1; v_call: TRBV6-6; d_call: TRBD1; clone_size: .; cdr3_nt: TGTGCCAGCAGAAGACAGGGGGCTGCTTACAATGAGCAGTTCTTC; cdr3_aa: CASRRQGAAYNEQFF
j_call: TRBJ2-2; v_call: TRBV7-2; d_call: TRBD1; clone_size: .; cdr3_nt: TGTGCCAGCAGCTTAGGGACAGGGAACACCGGGGAGCTGTTTTTT; cdr3_aa: CASSLGTGNTGELFF
j_call: TRBJ1-5; v_call: TRBV19; d_call: .; clone_size: .; cdr3_nt: TGTGCCAGTAGTCCGGACAACAGCCAGCCCCAGCATTTT; cdr3_aa: CASSPDNSQPQHF
j_call: TRBJ2-1; v_call: TRBV5-1; d_call: TRBD1; clone_size: few; cdr3_nt: TGCGCCAGCAGCCCGGGACAGACAACCTACAATGAGCAGTTCTTC; cdr3_aa: CASSPGQTTYNEQFF
j_call: TRBJ2-1; v_call: TRBV6-5; d_call: .; clone_size: few; cdr3_nt: TGTGCCAGCAGTGACTCAGGGAGGTCCTACAATGAGCAGTTCTTC; cdr3_aa: CASSDSGRSYNEQFF
j_call: TRBJ2-1; v_call: TRBV11-2; d_call: TRBD1; clone_size: .; cdr3_nt: TGTGCCAGCAGCCTTCTGACAGGGAAAAGGTACAATGAGCAGTTCTTC; cdr3_aa: CASSLLTGKRYNEQFF
j_call: TRBJ1-2; v_call: TRBV5-1; d_call: .; clone_size: .; cdr3_nt: TGCGCCAGCAGCTCCATTCTCGGGTACTATGGCTACACCTTC; cdr3_aa: CASSSILGYYGYTF
j_call: TRBJ2-7; v_call: TRBV7-9; d_call: .; clone_size: .; cdr3_nt: TGTGCCAGCAGCCAGGGCGCATTTCCCTACGAGCAGTACTTC; cdr3_aa: CASSQGAFPYEQYF
j_call: TRBJ1-2; v_call: TRBV9; d_call: TRBD1; clone_size: few; cdr3_nt: TGTGCCAGCAGCGTAATACAGGGGCGTTTTTGGGATGGCTACACCTTC; cdr3_aa: CASSVIQGRFWDGYTF
j_call: TRBJ2-1; v_call: TRBV5-6; d_call: TRBD2; clone_size: .; cdr3_nt: TGTGCCAGCAGCCAATTAGTAGGACTAGCGGGAGCCTACAATGAGCAGTTCTTC; cdr3_aa: CASSQLVGLAGAYNEQFF
j_call: TRBJ1-1; v_call: TRBV6-5; d_call: .; clone_size: .; cdr3_nt: TGTGCCAGCACCAGGGGAAGGGAAGCTTTCTTT; cdr3_aa: CASTRGREAFF
j_call: TRBJ1-2; v_call: TRBV9; d_call: .; clone_size: .; cdr3_nt: TGTGCCAGCAGCGTAGAAGGAGGCACCTATGGCTACACCTTC; cdr3_aa: CASSVEGGTYGYTF
j_call: TRBJ1-5; v_call: TRBV12-5; d_call: .; clone_size: .; cdr3_nt: TGTGCTAGTGCCATAGGGGGGGCTAGGCAGCCCCAGCATTTT; cdr3_aa: CASAIGGARQPQHF
j_call: TRBJ2-1; v_call: TRBV6-4; d_call: .; clone_size: few; cdr3_nt: TGTGCCAGCAGTGACTCATCTTTCGATGAGCAGTTCTTC; cdr3_aa: CASSDSSFDEQFF
j_call: TRBJ2-7; v_call: TRBV28; d_call: TRBD1; clone_size: .; cdr3_nt: TGTGCCAGCAGTCACCTGTGGGGACAGGGTCTATACGAGCAGTACTTC; cdr3_aa: CASSHLWGQGLYEQYF
j_call: TRBJ2-3; v_call: TRBV7-6; d_call: TRBD2; clone_size: .; cdr3_nt: TGTCCGGAACCGACTAGCTCCCCAGATACGCAGTATTTT; cdr3_aa: CPEPTSSPDTQYF